This note documents a single TCR beta chain sequence. Assay: immunoSEQ multiplex PCR; the TCRdb copy retains only in-frame clones and omits some. The data show about 61,000 clones, more than 70% seen once. This sample stems from a study of blood T cell repertoires in COVID-19. The sample comprised peripheral blood. The receptor was derived from a man aged 55 to 70 with acute or convalescent COVID-19.

CDR3 DNA: TGTGCCAGCAGCTTAGCGGTCCGGGGCTCTGGAAACACCATATATTTT. Translation: CASSLAVRGSGNTIYF. The chain employs TRBV13 and TRBJ1-3; D remains ambiguous. Germline V lookup: CDR1 PRHDT, CDR2 FYEKMQ (reference sequence). The CDR3 runs 16 residues. Trimming took off 1 base at V and 0 bases at J, with 10 bases between the two ends.